The rows below give T cell receptor beta chains drawn from one sample of a study of radiotherapy plus CTLA-4 blockade in lung cancer. Repertoires were generated with immunoSEQ multiplex PCR, while TCRdb's copy carries only in-frame clones and drops some. This table has some 98,000 clones, 75% to 85% appearing once. The sequenced sample was peripheral blood, obtained from a patient treated with radiotherapy plus ipilimumab. These receptor sequences come from a human donor with non-small cell lung cancer who had a partial response to radiotherapy plus ipilimumab. The CDR3 runs from the conserved cysteine through the conserved F or W. The order of the fields is clone size, V gene, J gene, D gene, CDR3 DNA, CDR3 protein. The D gene is left open where the match is weak. Size values are once, few and many counts, or a class for expanded clones, and some rows have none.

-,TRBV30,TRBJ1-3,TRBD1,TGTGCCTGGAGCGGTCGAGGGACAGCTGGAAACACCATATATTTT,CAWSGRGTAGNTIYF
-,TRBV28,TRBJ2-3,-,TGTGCCAGCACCCCGGGTTTCACAGATACGCAGTATTTT,CASTPGFTDTQYF
-,TRBV5-4,TRBJ2-7,-,TGTGCCAGCAGCCCGAAAAAGAGTTACTACGAGCAGTACTTC,CASSPKKSYYEQYF
-,TRBV9,TRBJ2-1,TRBD2,TGTGCCAGCAGCGTGGCTGGACTAGTAGGGTCCTACAATGAGCAGTTCTTC,CASSVAGLVGSYNEQFF
-,TRBV9,TRBJ2-1,TRBD1,TGTGCCAGCAGCGTTGGGACAGGTTACAATGAGCAGTTCTTC,CASSVGTGYNEQFF
-,TRBV6-1,TRBJ1-1,-,TGTGCCACCGAGGCAGGGAGGAGGCCTGAAGCTTTCTTT,CATEAGRRPEAFF
-,TRBV19,TRBJ1-6,TRBD1,TGTGCCAGTAGCACCGGGACAGCCTATAATTCACCCCTCCACTTT,CASSTGTAYNSPLHF
-,TRBV9,TRBJ2-3,-,TGTGCCAGCAGCGTAGTTGGGGCCGGCACCGCAGATACGCAGTATTTT,CASSVVGAGTADTQYF
-,TRBV19,TRBJ1-2,-,TGTGCCAGTAGTATGAGTCCCCCTCGTAACTATGGCTACACCTTC,CASSMSPPRNYGYTF
-,TRBV28,TRBJ2-6,TRBD1,TGTGCCAGCGGGAAACTTGGGATCGGGGACAGCCAATTTAATGTTCTCGGGGCCAACGTCCTGACTTTC,CASGKLGIGDSQFNVLGANVLTF
-,TRBV6-1,TRBJ1-4,TRBD1,TGTGCCAGCAGGCAGGGGGCCGCGGCTAATGAAAAACTGTTTTTT,CASRQGAAANEKLFF
-,TRBV4-1,TRBJ2-7,-,TGCGCCAGCAGCCAAGATAAGAAGGAGGGGGCAAGGTACGAGCAGTACTTC,CASSQDKKEGARYEQYF
-,TRBV5-1,TRBJ2-3,TRBD2,TGCGCCAGCAGCCCGCAGGGCGGCGGGAGCTCAGATACGCAGTATTTT,CASSPQGGGSSDTQYF
-,TRBV5-4,TRBJ2-6,TRBD1,TGTGCCAGCAGAAAGACAGGGGGTAGCTCTGGGGCCAACGTCCTGACTTTC,CASRKTGGSSGANVLTF
-,TRBV7-6,TRBJ2-7,-,TGTGCCAGCAGCTTACTAGCAGCCTCCTACGAGCAGTACTTC,CASSLLAASYEQYF
-,TRBV15,TRBJ2-1,-,TGTGCCACCAGCAGCCTCACCTTGACAGTCTCCAATGAGCAGTTCTTC,CATSSLTLTVSNEQFF
-,TRBV2,TRBJ2-7,TRBD2,TGTGCCAGCAGTGACGGGACTAGCGGGATGCTCGAGCAGTACTTC,CASSDGTSGMLEQYF
-,TRBV29-1,TRBJ2-1,TRBD2,TGCAGCGTCCCGGGACTAGCGGTTCCTAGCTCCTACAATGAGCAGTTCTTC,CSVPGLAVPSSYNEQFF
once,TRBV6-5,TRBJ1-4,-,TGTGCCAGCAGTTACTCAACGATGCCCTTTCAGGAAAAACTGTTTTTT,CASSYSTMPFQEKLFF
-,TRBV28,TRBJ2-3,TRBD2,TGTGCCGGGGGGAGCGGGAGGTCTAGAGATACGCAGTATTTT,CAGGSGRSRDTQYF
-,TRBV27,TRBJ2-1,TRBD2,TGTGCCAGCACCGGACTAGCGGGAGTTAGGAATGAGCAGTTCTTC,CASTGLAGVRNEQFF
-,TRBV7-2,TRBJ2-5,TRBD2,TGTGCCAGCAGCCCCCTGGGGGGGTACACAGAGACCCAGTACTTC,CASSPLGGYTETQYF
once,TRBV28,TRBJ1-4,-,TGTGCCAGCAGTTCCCCGGGAGAGGTAGGAGAAAAACTGTTTTTT,CASSSPGEVGEKLFF
-,TRBV9,TRBJ2-2,-,TGTGCCAGCAGCTCGAGCCCCCTCGGCGGGGAGCTGTTTTTT,CASSSSPLGGELFF
few,TRBV5-1,TRBJ2-2,TRBD1,TGCGCCAGCAGCTTGGAGGGACAGGAGTTGGGGGAGCTGTTTTTT,CASSLEGQELGELFF
-,TRBV5-1,TRBJ1-1,-,TGCGCCAGCAGCTTGTACGCGGGGAACACTGAAGCTTTCTTT,CASSLYAGNTEAFF
-,TRBV11-1,TRBJ2-7,-,TGTGCCAGCAGCTCCCACGGCGCGGGGAACAGGCGCGAGCAGTACTTC,CASSSHGAGNRREQYF
once,TRBV5-1,TRBJ2-7,-,TGCGCCAGCAGCTTAGACAGTGCCTACGAGCAGTACTTC,CASSLDSAYEQYF
-,TRBV19,TRBJ1-3,-,TGTGCCAGTAGTTTCAGGCTGGCTGGAAACACCATATATTTT,CASSFRLAGNTIYF
-,TRBV2,TRBJ2-3,-,TGTGCCAGCAGTGGCGGGGCCACAGATACGCAGTATTTT,CASSGGATDTQYF
-,TRBV6-1,TRBJ2-1,TRBD2,TGTGCCAGCACCTCGGGAGGAACCGGGGGGAATGAGCAGTTCTTC,CASTSGGTGGNEQFF
-,TRBV7-3,TRBJ2-2,TRBD1,TGTGCCAGCAGCCAACCCACCGGGACAGGGGGCACCGGGGAGCTGTTTTTT,CASSQPTGTGGTGELFF
-,TRBV9,TRBJ2-7,-,TGTGCCAGCAGCGTAGCTGGGGGGGGCCCAAGTCCGCAGTACTTC,CASSVAGGGPSPQYF
-,TRBV5-1,TRBJ2-5,-,TGCGCCAGCAGCTTGGGGTCGGGAGAGACCCAGTACTTC,CASSLGSGETQYF
-,TRBV30,TRBJ1-2,-,TGTGCAGACAGGCCTTCTAACTATGGCTACACCTTC,CADRPSNYGYTF
-,TRBV5-1,TRBJ2-5,-,TGCGCCAGCAGCCCCGGTGGGGGGTGGGGAAAGACCCAGTACTTC,CASSPGGGWGKTQYF
-,TRBV27,TRBJ2-7,-,TGTGCCAGCAGTTTTTCCCGGGTTTCCTACGAGCAGTACTTC,CASSFSRVSYEQYF
-,TRBV30,TRBJ2-2,TRBD1,TGTGCCTGGGGGACCGGGACAGGGGTCACCGGGGAGCTGTTTTTT,CAWGTGTGVTGELFF
-,TRBV6-6,TRBJ2-1,TRBD1,TGTGCCAGCAGTTGGACAGGGGACGCCAATGAGCAGTTCTTC,CASSWTGDANEQFF
-,TRBV6-1,TRBJ2-4,TRBD2,TGTGCCAGCAGGCCTAGCGGGACCGCCAAAAACATTCAGTACTTC,CASRPSGTAKNIQYF
-,TRBV7-2,TRBJ2-2,TRBD2,TGTGCCAGCAGCCTTCGGACTAGCGGGATATTAAACACCGGGGAGCTGTTTTTT,CASSLRTSGILNTGELFF
-,TRBV19,TRBJ2-7,TRBD2,TGTGCCAGTAGTAAACTAGCGGGAGCAAACCCCTCCGAGCAGTACTTC,CASSKLAGANPSEQYF
-,TRBV6-1,TRBJ2-7,TRBD1,TGTGCCAGCAGCAGAGCCGGGACAGGGCACGAGCAGTACTTC,CASSRAGTGHEQYF
-,TRBV6-1,TRBJ2-5,TRBD2,TGTGCCAGCAGTGACGGACTAGCGGGAGGGCCGGAGACCCAGTACTTC,CASSDGLAGGPETQYF
-,TRBV15,TRBJ2-3,TRBD1,TGTGCCACCAGCGCAGGCCGGGACAGGGGGAGCACAGATACGCAGTATTTT,CATSAGRDRGSTDTQYF
-,TRBV5-3,TRBJ2-4,TRBD2,TGTGCCAGAAGCTTGGGTTGCGGGGAGGGCCAAGAAAACATTCAGTACTTC,CARSLGCGEGQENIQYF
-,TRBV5-1,TRBJ2-5,-,TGCGCCAGCAGCTTGGGACAGCAAGAGACCCAGTACTTC,CASSLGQQETQYF
-,TRBV5-1,TRBJ2-2,-,TGCGCCAGCAGCTTGGGCGGCAGGGCTAGAACCGGGGAGCTGTTTTTT,CASSLGGRARTGELFF
-,TRBV4-1,TRBJ2-2,TRBD1,TGCGCCAGCAGCCAACAGGGGGCCTCGAGGACCGGGGAGCTGTTTTTT,CASSQQGASRTGELFF
-,TRBV11-3,TRBJ2-7,-,TGTGCCAGCAGCTTAGACCAAGGGGGCGAGCAGTACTTC,CASSLDQGGEQYF
once,TRBV28,TRBJ2-3,TRBD2,TGTGCCAGCAGTTTAACGGGACTAGCGGGAGCCGGGGGAGATACGCAGTATTTT,CASSLTGLAGAGGDTQYF
-,TRBV28,TRBJ2-1,TRBD2,TGTGCCAGCAGCGTACCCGGGACTATCTCCTACAATGAGCAGTTCTTC,CASSVPGTISYNEQFF
few,TRBV29-1,TRBJ2-3,-,TGCAGCGCGAAGAGGGTCCAGAGGGCAGATACGCAGTATTTT,CSAKRVQRADTQYF
-,TRBV4-1,TRBJ2-7,TRBD1,TGCGCCAGCAGCCAAGGGGCACAGGGGACCTACGAGCAGTACTTC,CASSQGAQGTYEQYF
once,TRBV9,TRBJ2-1,TRBD1,TGTGCCAGCAGCGGTATTACGGCAGGGGGCAATGAGCAGTTCTTC,CASSGITAGGNEQFF
-,TRBV6-1,TRBJ2-3,-,TGTGCCAGCACGGTACCTGGCACAGATACGCAGTATTTT,CASTVPGTDTQYF
-,TRBV19,TRBJ2-1,-,TGTGCCAGTAGTGGCGGACTGAGCTCCTACAATGAGCAGTTCTTC,CASSGGLSSYNEQFF
-,TRBV7-3,TRBJ1-5,TRBD1,TGTGCCAGCAGCTCGACAGGGGGTCAGCCCCAGCATTTT,CASSSTGGQPQHF
-,TRBV20-1,TRBJ1-1,-,TGCAGTGCTTCCCCAAGGACAGAAGCTTTCTTT,CSASPRTEAFF